The 31 T cell receptor beta chains presented below share a single source sample, sequenced in a study of T cell responses to AZD1222 COVID-19 vaccine. Here immunoSEQ multiplex PCR was the method, and the copy in TCRdb shows in-frame clones only, minus some. Of fewer than 250,000 clones in the sample, 80% to 95% were seen once. The starting material was peripheral blood, obtained on day 0 of AZD1222 vaccination. Source of these receptors: an adult in good health.

V gene TRBV7-8 combines with J gene TRBJ2-5; 7 nucleotides match TRBD1. Germline V lookup: CDR1 SGHVS, CDR2 FQNEAQ. V lost 3 bases and J lost 9; bases outside the gene matches: 13. The CDR3 consists of 15 residues. The CDR3: CASSFWTGETAAQYF. The CDR3 DNA reads as TGTGCCAGCAGCTTCTGGACAGGCGAGACAGCGGCCCAGTACTTC.

The V and J genes are TRBV3-1 (or the pseudogene TRBV3-2) and TRBJ1-6; D is possibly TRBD1 (6 bases). Germline V gene sequence: CDR1 LGHDT, CDR2 YNNKEL (reference sequence). Trimming left V 1 base short and J 8 bases short, with 21 bases between. This CDR3 comprises 18 residues. The CDR3 sequence: CASSQGGLPLGGYSPLHF. The CDR3 DNA sequence: TGTGCCAGCAGCCAAGGGGGGCTCCCCCTTGGTGGTTATTCACCCCTCCACTTT.

The J gene is TRBJ1-1, the V gene TRBV3-1 (or the pseudogene TRBV3-2); no firm D call. CDR3 size: 14 residues. The V end lost 4 bases, the J end lost 1 base, and 10 bases lay between the germline ends. Germline assignment: CDR1 LGHDT and CDR2 YNNKEL (reference sequence). The CDR3 DNA follows: TGTGCCAGCAGCCGGAGGACTGGGAACACTGAAGCTTTCTTT. Translation: CASSRRTGNTEAFF.

The chain has TRBV7-9 and TRBJ1-2; 7 bases match TRBD1. Germline-derived CDR1 and CDR2 are SEHNR and FQNEAQ (reference sequence). The J segment lost 7 bases and the V segment lost 5 bases, leaving 4 bases of the junction unmatched. CDR3 length equals 12 residues. The CDR3 protein is CASSRDRAGYTF. DNA of the CDR3: TGTGCCAGCAGCCGTGACAGGGCTGGCTACACCTTC.

The rearrangement links TRBV24-1 to TRBJ2-5, with 9 bases fitting TRBD1. V shed 5 bases, J shed 1 base, and the junction held 4 bases outside the gene matches. Per germline, CDR1 KGHDR and CDR2 SFDVKD. The CDR3 covers 15 residues. The CDR3 loop is CATSGGTGSQETQYF. The CDR3 DNA sequence: TGTGCCACCAGTGGTGGGACAGGGTCCCAAGAGACCCAGTACTTC.

J is TRBJ1-1 and V is TRBV7-9; D remains ambiguous. The CDR3 length is 15 residues. CDR1 and CDR2 (germline): SEHNR, FQNEAQ (reference sequence). The V end lost 1 base, the J end lost 2 bases, and 11 bases lay between the germline ends. CDR3 coding DNA: TGTGCCAGCAGCTTAGTCTCCCAGTACAACACTGAAGCTTTCTTT. Translating gives CASSLVSQYNTEAFF.

The CDR3 nucleotides are TGTGCCAGCGAAAGAGGGACCGCGGAGGGAGCTTTCTTT. It specifies CASERGTAEGAFF. The gene calls are TRBV25-1 and TRBJ1-1; maybe TRBD1 (5 bases). V was shortened by 8 bases and J by 10 bases, with 20 bases between the two germline ends. In germline, CDR1 is MGHDK, CDR2 SYGVNS. The CDR3 is 13 residues long.

This chain links TRBV6-5 with TRBJ1-6; weak D call: TRBD1 (5 bases). Germline loops: CDR1 MNHEY, CDR2 SVGAGI. This CDR3 contains 13 residues. V dropped 2 bases and J dropped 8 bases, with 7 bases sitting between them. In DNA form, the CDR3 reads TGTGCCAGCAGTTACGGGGGGGATTCACCCCTCCACTTT. Translated, it gives CASSYGGDSPLHF.

This chain uses TRBV5-5 with TRBJ2-5; D is perhaps TRBD1 or TRBD2 (6 bases each). The ends were cut back, 4 bases at V and 5 bases at J, with 30 bases in the middle. CDR1 and CDR2 (germline): SGHKS, YYEKEE (reference sequence). The length of the CDR3 is 19 residues. The DNA for the CDR3 is TGTGCCAGCAGCCCAACTGGGGGGTTGGGGGCGACCCGTGTGGAGACCCAGTACTTC. Protein product: CASSPTGGLGATRVETQYF. The full variable domain, with the rest looked up from reference TRBV5-5 and TRBJ2-5, is DAGVTQSPTHLIKTRGQQVTLRCSPISGHKSVSWYQQVLGQGPQFIFQYYEKEERGRGNFPDRFSARQFPNYSSELNVNALLLGDSALYLCASSPTGGLGATRVETQYFGPGTRLLVL.

The chain employs TRBV18 and TRBJ1-6; 8 positions match TRBD1. V dropped 3 bases and J dropped 9; count of bases not matched to a gene: 1. CDR3 length: 13 residues. Germline V lookup: CDR1 KGHSH, CDR2 LQKENI. This CDR3 is CASSPTGASPLHF. The CDR3 DNA sequence: TGTGCCAGCTCACCGACAGGGGCTTCACCCCTCCACTTT.

This rearrangement joins TRBV6-2 or TRBV6-3 to TRBJ2-5, with a possible D match to TRBD2 (6 bases). Per germline, CDR1 MNHEY and CDR2 SVGEGT. V lost 5 bases to trimming and J lost 2 bases, with 12 bases between them. This CDR3 contains 14 residues. The DNA of the CDR3 is TGTGCCAGCAGTCTAGCGCTCGTACAAGAGACCCAGTACTTC. Its translation: CASSLALVQETQYF.

The chain has TRBV4-3 and TRBJ2-3; the D gene is possibly TRBD2 (6 bases). The V and J ends lost 4 bases and 2 bases respectively, with 16 bases between them. The CDR3 extends over 16 amino acids. In germline, CDR1 is LGHNA, CDR2 YSLEER. CDR3 loop: CASSPGGKGPTDTQYF. CDR3 DNA sequence: TGCGCCAGCAGCCCAGGAGGGAAGGGACCCACAGATACGCAGTATTTT.

This rearrangement joins TRBV27 to TRBJ1-5; D gene unclear. V gave up 6 bases and J gave up 10 bases, with 13 bases separating them. The length of the CDR3 is 12 residues. The germline V gene encodes CDR1 MNHEY and CDR2 SMNVEV (reference sequence). The DNA for the CDR3 is TGTGCCAGCAGCCGAGTTCAAGGTCCCCAGCATTTT. Its protein product is CASSRVQGPQHF.

V and J are TRBV5-5 and TRBJ2-2; D is undetermined. The CDR3 is 11 amino acids. Trimming removed 0 bases at V and 12 bases at J, with 6 bases between. CDR1 is SGHKS, CDR2 YYEKEE, per germline (reference sequence). The CDR3 nucleotides read TGTGCCAGCAGCTTGGGGGTGCAGCTGTTTTTT. Amino acid sequence: CASSLGVQLFF.

The genes are TRBV2 and TRBJ2-6; 7 nucleotides agree with TRBD2. Germline CDR1 is SNHLY and CDR2 is FYNNEI. V shed 6 bases, J shed 7 bases, and the junction held 3 bases outside the gene matches. The CDR3 contains 13 residues. The CDR3 coding sequence is TGTGCCAGCAGGCCGGGGGGAGCCAACGTCCTGACTTTC. This translates into CASRPGGANVLTF. The full variable domain, rest sourced from reference TRBV2 and TRBJ2-6, is EPEVTQTPSHQVTQMGQEVILRCVPISNHLYFYWYRQILGQKVEFLVSFYNNEISEKSEIFDDQFSVERPDGSNFTLKIRSTKLEDSAMYFCASRPGGANVLTFGAGSRLTVL.

J is TRBJ1-1 and V is TRBV6-6, with 7 nucleotides matching TRBD1. The CDR3 extends over 11 amino acids. The germline V gene encodes CDR1 MNHNY and CDR2 SVGAGI (reference sequence). Unmatched junction bases numbered 5, after V lost 6 bases and J lost 10 bases. DNA of the CDR3: TGTGCCAGCAGCCGGGACAGTCGAGCTTTCTTT. Its protein product is CASSRDSRAFF.

This clone has just one count. The chain employs TRBV9 and TRBJ2-3, with 10 nucleotides matching TRBD2. The germline CDR1 and CDR2 sequences are SGDLS and YYNGEE. J was trimmed by 11 bases and V by 4 bases; bases with no gene match: 10. This CDR3 spans 14 amino acids. The CDR3 region has the DNA TGTGCCAGCAGCTTCGGGACTAGCGCTAGTATGCAGTATTTT. Residues: CASSFGTSASMQYF.

The chain couples TRBV28 to TRBJ2-7; 8 bases fit TRBD2. The V gene end was trimmed by 6 bases and the J gene end by 0 bases; junction bases not matched to a gene: 10. Germline CDR1 reads MDHEN; CDR2 reads SYDVKM. This CDR3 region has 16 residues. CDR3 bases: TGTGCCAGCAGCTTAACGCTAGCGGGCCTCTCCTACGAGCAGTACTTC. It specifies CASSLTLAGLSYEQYF.

V and J are TRBV12-3 or TRBV12-4 and TRBJ2-1; D might be TRBD1 (5 bases). V was trimmed by 6 bases and J by 16 bases, leaving 16 bases between them. The CDR3 is 11 residues long. CDR3 in DNA: TGTGCCAGCAGAAACAGGATCCCCAAATTCTTC. Translated, it gives CASRNRIPKFF.

The chain recombines TRBV5-1 with TRBJ2-7; 7 bases map to TRBD2. Per germline, CDR1 SGHRS and CDR2 YFSETQ. J gave up 0 bases and V 4 bases, and 10 bases lay outside the gene matches. This CDR3 has 16 residues. DNA of the CDR3: TGCGCCAGCAGCGCAATGGGGGGGAGCTTCTCCTACGAGCAGTACTTC. Encoded protein: CASSAMGGSFSYEQYF.

The rearrangement uses TRBV27 and TRBJ2-4; the D gene is possibly TRBD2 (6 bases). V lost 3 bases to trimming and J lost 8 bases, with 8 bases between them. Germline CDR1 is MNHEY and CDR2 is SMNVEV (reference sequence). This CDR3 is 12 amino acids long. The CDR3 loop reads CASSFPGDIQYF. Here the CDR3 DNA reads TGTGCCAGCAGTTTTCCGGGGGACATTCAGTACTTC.

On this clone: This CDR3 is also generated by other DNA sequences in the sample. The rearrangement joins TRBV6-5 to TRBJ1-1, with 7 bases that match TRBD1. Trimming took 5 bases from V and 1 from J; bases not matched to a gene: 1. This CDR3 has 13 residues. Germline assignment: CDR1 MNHEY and CDR2 SVGAGI. CDR3 amino acids: CASSRTGNTEAFF. CDR3 DNA: TGTGCCAGCAGTCGGACAGGGAACACTGAAGCTTTCTTT.

The chain links TRBV5-5 to TRBJ2-1, with 9 bases identical to TRBD2. CDR1 is SGHKS, CDR2 YYEKEE, per germline (reference sequence). V lost 5 bases to trimming and J lost 1 base; unmatched junction nucleotides: 7. The CDR3 covers 16 residues. CDR3 bases: TGTGCCAGCAGTCCCGGGACTAGCAGTTCCTACAATGAGCAGTTCTTC. It translates to CASSPGTSSSYNEQFF.

This clone was seen just once. The chain has TRBV3-1 (or the pseudogene TRBV3-2) and TRBJ1-6; possible D gene TRBD1, 6 bases. V was pared by 2 bases and J by 12 bases, with 8 bases between. CDR3 length: 12 amino acids. Germline V gene data show CDR1 as LGHDT and CDR2 as YNNKEL (reference sequence). For the CDR3, the DNA is TGTGCCAGCAGCCAACAACAGGGACCCCTCCACTTT. It translates to CASSQQQGPLHF.

The chain has TRBV18 and TRBJ1-2; D perhaps matches TRBD1 (5 bases). The CDR3 has 13 residues. Deletions cut 2 bases from V and 8 bases from J, with 12 bases between. Germline V gene lookup returns CDR1 KGHSH and CDR2 LQKENI. This CDR3 is CASSPGGDQGYTF. In DNA form, the CDR3 reads TGTGCCAGCTCACCAGGAGGGGATCAGGGCTACACCTTC. The full variable domain, completed using reference TRBV18 and TRBJ1-2, is NAGVMQNPRHLVRRRGQEARLRCSPMKGHSHVYWYRQLPEEGLKFMVYLQKENIIDESGMPKERFSAEFPKEGPSILRIQQVVRGDSAAYFCASSPGGDQGYTFGSGTRLTVV.

The chain has TRBV28 and TRBJ2-1; 7 positions agree with TRBD2. This CDR3 comprises 13 residues. Germline assignment: CDR1 MDHEN and CDR2 SYDVKM. The J segment lost 10 bases and the V segment lost 5 bases, leaving 8 bases of the junction unmatched. CDR3 region: CASSVAGDWEQFF. The CDR3 nucleotides read TGTGCCAGCAGTGTCGCGGGGGACTGGGAGCAGTTCTTC.

The chain couples TRBV5-1 to TRBJ1-5; D is unresolved. Germline loops: CDR1 SGHRS, CDR2 YFSETQ. V lost 2 bases and J lost 5, with 11 bases in between. CDR3 length: 14 residues. Here the CDR3 DNA reads TGCGCCAGCAGCTTTAATGGGAGGGATCAGCCCCAGCATTTT. Translating it yields CASSFNGRDQPQHF.

In this sample, this clone turned up once. V usage is TRBV4-2 and J usage is TRBJ1-1; D is undetermined. The CDR3 consists of 13 residues. CDR1 is LGHNA, CDR2 YNFKEQ, per germline. V lost 0 bases and J 2 bases, leaving 4 bases between the germline ends. Here the CDR3 reads CASSQESNTEAFF. CDR3 coding DNA: TGTGCCAGCAGCCAAGAATCCAACACTGAAGCTTTCTTT.

The genes are TRBV7-2 and TRBJ2-7; TRBD2 matches at 11 bases. After removal of 4 bases from V and 2 bases from J, the junction contained 1 base not matched to a gene. The CDR3 spans 14 residues. Germline lookup yields CDR1 SGHTA and CDR2 FQGNSA. Here the CDR3 reads CASSYSGGAYEQYF. The DNA for the CDR3 is TGTGCCAGCAGCTATAGCGGGGGGGCCTACGAGCAGTACTTC.

The V and J genes are TRBV6-5 and TRBJ1-2, with TRBD1 as a possible D gene (5 bases). Germline V gene sequence: CDR1 MNHEY, CDR2 SVGAGI. CDR3 length: 15 residues. V was clipped by 0 bases and J by 2 bases, with 10 bases between them. CDR3 in amino acids: CASSYSRAGNYGYTF. CDR3 nucleotides: TGTGCCAGCAGTTACTCGAGGGCAGGGAACTATGGCTACACCTTC.

In nucleotides, the CDR3 is TGTGCCAGCAGCTTAAGAGGGCTAGCGAGTGAGCAGTTCTTC. This translates into CASSLRGLASEQFF. The V gene is TRBV7-3, the J gene TRBJ2-1; maybe TRBD2 (6 bases). The CDR3 extends over 14 amino acids. CDR1 and CDR2 (germline): SGHTA, FQGTGA. Trimming removed 1 base from V and 9 bases from J, with 13 bases in between.